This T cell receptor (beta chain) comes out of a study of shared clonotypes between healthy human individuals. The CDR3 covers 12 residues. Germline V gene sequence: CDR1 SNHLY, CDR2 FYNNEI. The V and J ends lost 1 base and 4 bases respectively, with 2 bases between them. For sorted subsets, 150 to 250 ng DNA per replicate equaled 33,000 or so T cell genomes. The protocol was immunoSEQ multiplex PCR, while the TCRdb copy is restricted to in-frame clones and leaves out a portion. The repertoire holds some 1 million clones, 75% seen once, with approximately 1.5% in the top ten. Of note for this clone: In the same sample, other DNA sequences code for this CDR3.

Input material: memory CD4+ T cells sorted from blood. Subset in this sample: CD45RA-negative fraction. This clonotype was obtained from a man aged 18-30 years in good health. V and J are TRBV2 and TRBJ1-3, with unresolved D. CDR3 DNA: TGTGCCAGCAGTGAAGGCGGAAACACCATATATTTT. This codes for CASSEGGNTIYF.